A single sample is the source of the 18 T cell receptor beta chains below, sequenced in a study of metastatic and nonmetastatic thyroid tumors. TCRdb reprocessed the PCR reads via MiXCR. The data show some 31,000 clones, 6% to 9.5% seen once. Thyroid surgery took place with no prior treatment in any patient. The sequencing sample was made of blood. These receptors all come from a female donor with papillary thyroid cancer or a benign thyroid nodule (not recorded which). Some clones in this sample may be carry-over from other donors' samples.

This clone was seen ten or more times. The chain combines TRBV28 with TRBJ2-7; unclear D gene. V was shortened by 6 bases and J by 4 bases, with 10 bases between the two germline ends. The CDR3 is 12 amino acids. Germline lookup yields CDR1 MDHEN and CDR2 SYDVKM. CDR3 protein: CASRDLDYEQYF. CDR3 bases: TGTGCCAGCAGAGACCTTGATTACGAGCAGTACTTC.

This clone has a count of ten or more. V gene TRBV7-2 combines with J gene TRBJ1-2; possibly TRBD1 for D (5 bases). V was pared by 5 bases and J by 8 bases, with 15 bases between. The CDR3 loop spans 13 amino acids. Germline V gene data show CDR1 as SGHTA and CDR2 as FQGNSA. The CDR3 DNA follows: TGTGCCAGCAGCCCGCAGGGTCCGGGAGGCTACACCTTC. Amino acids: CASSPQGPGGYTF.

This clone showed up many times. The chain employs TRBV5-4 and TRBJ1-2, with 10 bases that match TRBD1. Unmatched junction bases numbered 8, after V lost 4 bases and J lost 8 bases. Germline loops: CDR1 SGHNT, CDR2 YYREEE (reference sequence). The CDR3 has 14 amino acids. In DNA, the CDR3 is TGTGCCAGCAGCGCTGACAGGGGGCTACGCGGCTACACCTTC. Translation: CASSADRGLRGYTF.

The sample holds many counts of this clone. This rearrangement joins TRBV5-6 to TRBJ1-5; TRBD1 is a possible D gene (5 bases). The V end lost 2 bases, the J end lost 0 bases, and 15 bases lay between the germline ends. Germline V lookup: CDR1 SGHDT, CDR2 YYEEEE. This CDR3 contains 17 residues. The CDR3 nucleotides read TGTGCCAGCAGCTTTCTTTCGGGGGACGGTAGCAATCAGCCCCAGCATTTT. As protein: CASSFLSGDGSNQPQHF.

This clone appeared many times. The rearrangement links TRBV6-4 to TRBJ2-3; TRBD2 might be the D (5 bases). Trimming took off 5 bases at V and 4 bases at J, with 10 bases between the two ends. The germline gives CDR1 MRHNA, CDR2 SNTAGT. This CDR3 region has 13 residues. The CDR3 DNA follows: TGTGCCAGCAGTAGGGAGTCCGCAGATACGCAGTATTTT. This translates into CASSRESADTQYF.

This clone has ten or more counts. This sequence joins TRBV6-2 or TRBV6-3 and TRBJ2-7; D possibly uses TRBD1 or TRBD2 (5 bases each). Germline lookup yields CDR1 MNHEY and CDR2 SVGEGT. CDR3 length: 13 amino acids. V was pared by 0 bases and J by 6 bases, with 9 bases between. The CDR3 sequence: CASSYSTRGEQYF. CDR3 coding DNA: TGTGCCAGCAGTTACTCGACGAGGGGCGAGCAGTACTTC.

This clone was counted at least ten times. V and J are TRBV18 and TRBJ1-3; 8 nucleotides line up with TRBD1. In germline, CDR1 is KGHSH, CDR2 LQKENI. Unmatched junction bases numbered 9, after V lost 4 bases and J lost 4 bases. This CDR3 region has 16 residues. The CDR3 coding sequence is TGTGCCAGCTCACTCAACCAGGGGGCGCGCGGAAACACCATATATTTT. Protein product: CASSLNQGARGNTIYF.

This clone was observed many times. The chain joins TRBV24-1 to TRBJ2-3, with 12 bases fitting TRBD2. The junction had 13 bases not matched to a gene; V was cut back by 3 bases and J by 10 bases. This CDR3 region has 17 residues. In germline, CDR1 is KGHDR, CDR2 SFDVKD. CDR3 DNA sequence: TGTGCCACCAGTGATGACGGGACTAGCGGGCCACGGGGGTCGCAGTATTTT. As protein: CATSDDGTSGPRGSQYF.

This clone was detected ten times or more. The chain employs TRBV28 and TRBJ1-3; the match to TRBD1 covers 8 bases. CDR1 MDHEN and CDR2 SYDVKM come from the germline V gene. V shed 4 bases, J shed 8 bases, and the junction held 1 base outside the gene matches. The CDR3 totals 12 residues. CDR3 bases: TGTGCCAGCAGTTCACAGGGGGACACCATATATTTT. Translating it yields CASSSQGDTIYF.

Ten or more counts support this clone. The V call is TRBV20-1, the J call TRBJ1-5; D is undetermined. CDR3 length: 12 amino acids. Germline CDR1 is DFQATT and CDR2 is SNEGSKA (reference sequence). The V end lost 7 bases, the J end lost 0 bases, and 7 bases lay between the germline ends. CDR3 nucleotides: TGCAGTGTTAGTCGTAGCAATCAGCCCCAGCATTTT. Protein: CSVSRSNQPQHF.

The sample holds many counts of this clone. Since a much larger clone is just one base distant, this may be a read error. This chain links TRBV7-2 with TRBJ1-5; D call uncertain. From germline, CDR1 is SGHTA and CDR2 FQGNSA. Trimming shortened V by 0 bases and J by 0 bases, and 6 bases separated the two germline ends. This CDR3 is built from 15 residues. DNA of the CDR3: TGTGCCAGCAGCTTAGCTCCTCATAGCAATCAGCCCCAGCATTTT. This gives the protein CASSLAPHSNQPQHF.

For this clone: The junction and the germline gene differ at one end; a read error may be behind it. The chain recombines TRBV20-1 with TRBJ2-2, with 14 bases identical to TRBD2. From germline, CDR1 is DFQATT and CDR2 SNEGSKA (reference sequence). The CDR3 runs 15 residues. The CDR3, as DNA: TGCAGTGCCAGAGGGACTAGCGGGGGAGGCGGGGAGCTGTTTTTT. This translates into CSARGTSGGGGELFF.

In nucleotides, the CDR3 is TGTGCCGGCTCGAGGAGCGGGAGGGCCCAGTACGAGCAGTACTTC. Translated, it gives CAGSRSGRAQYEQYF. This chain connects TRBV6-1 to TRBJ2-7; 10 bases are a match to TRBD2. The ends lost 11 bases at V and 4 bases at J; junction bases unmatched: 14. CDR3 length: 15 residues. Germline CDR1 is MNHNS and CDR2 is SASEGT.

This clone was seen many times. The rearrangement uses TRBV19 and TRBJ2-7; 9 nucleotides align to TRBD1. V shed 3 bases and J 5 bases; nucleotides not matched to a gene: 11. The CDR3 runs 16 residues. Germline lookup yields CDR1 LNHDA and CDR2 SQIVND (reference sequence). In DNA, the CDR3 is TGTGCCAGTAGTATCTCTCTACAGGGGGCGCGAAACGAGCAGTACTTC. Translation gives CASSISLQGARNEQYF.

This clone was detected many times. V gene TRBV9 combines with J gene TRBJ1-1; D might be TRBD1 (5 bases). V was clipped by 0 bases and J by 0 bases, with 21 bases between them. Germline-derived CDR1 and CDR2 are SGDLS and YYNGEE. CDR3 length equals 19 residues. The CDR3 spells CASSVALKTATPMNTEAFF. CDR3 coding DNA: TGTGCCAGCAGCGTAGCCCTAAAGACAGCAACTCCTATGAACACTGAAGCTTTCTTT.

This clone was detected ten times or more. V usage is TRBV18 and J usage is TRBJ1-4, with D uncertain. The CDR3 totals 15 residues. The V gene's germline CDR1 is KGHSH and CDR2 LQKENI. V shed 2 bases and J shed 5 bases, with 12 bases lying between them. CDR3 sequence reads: CASSPYRETNEKLFF. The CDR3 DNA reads TGTGCCAGCTCACCATACCGGGAGACCAATGAAAAACTGTTTTTT.

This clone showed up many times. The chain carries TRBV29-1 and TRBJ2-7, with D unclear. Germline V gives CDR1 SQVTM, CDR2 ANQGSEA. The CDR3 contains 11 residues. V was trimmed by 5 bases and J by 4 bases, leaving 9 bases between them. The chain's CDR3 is CSVNYYYEQYF. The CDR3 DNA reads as TGCAGCGTTAATTACTATTACGAGCAGTACTTC.

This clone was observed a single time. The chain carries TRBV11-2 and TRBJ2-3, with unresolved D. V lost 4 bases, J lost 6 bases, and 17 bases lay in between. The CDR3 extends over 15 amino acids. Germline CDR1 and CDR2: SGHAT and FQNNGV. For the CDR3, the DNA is TGTGCCAGCAGCTATAGTGGTGTGCCATGGGATACGCAGTATTTT. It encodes CASSYSGVPWDTQYF. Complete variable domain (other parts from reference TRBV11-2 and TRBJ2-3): EAGVAQSPRYKIIEKRQSVAFWCNPISGHATLYWYQQILGQGPKLLIQFQNNGVVDDSQLPKDRFSAERLKGVDSTLKIQPAKLEDSAVYLCASSYSGVPWDTQYFGPGTRLTVL.